Each of the 22 T cell receptor beta chains below was sequenced from the same sample in a study of preoperative IRX-2 immunotherapy in early breast cancer (dated by TCRdb to between 2018 and 2021). Interpreted using the paper, the treatment or condition label stands for: preoperative locoregional IRX-2 cytokine immunotherapy. Receptors were amplified or captured by the immunoSEQ multiplex PCR assay. The table was pulled from immuneACCESS by TCRdb, which kept in-frame rearrangements only. Such tables lose some clones; where checked, under half of the loss comes from unresolved V genes, and the rest has no known cause. This sample comprises approximately 98,000 clones, 86% of them detected only once. The ten biggest clones cover approximately 2% of the sample. This material consisted of tumor tissue, taken after IRX-2 immunotherapy. The source of these receptors is a human donor with breast cancer.

This sequence joins TRBV11-3 and TRBJ2-7; either TRBD1 or TRBD2 may fit D (5 bases each). The CDR3 runs 15 residues. With 5 bases removed from V and 3 bases from J, the gap between germline ends came to 17 bases. Per the germline V gene, CDR1 is SGHNT and CDR2 is YENEEA. The CDR3 DNA is TGTGCCAGCAGCCCTCAGGGAGCAGTCGGCTACGAGCAGTACTTC. This sequence encodes CASSPQGAVGYEQYF.

This clone was picked up one time. The V call is TRBV19, the J call TRBJ1-4; D may be TRBD1 (6 bases). The V gene's germline CDR1 is LNHDA and CDR2 SQIVND (reference sequence). The CDR3 runs 14 residues. The V end lost 9 bases, the J end lost 8 bases, and 19 bases lay between the germline ends. In DNA form, the CDR3 reads TGTGCCAGCAGCTACAGGGTGAGAGGGGAAAAACTGTTTTTT. Protein: CASSYRVRGEKLFF.

The V and J genes are TRBV2 and TRBJ2-2; D unclear. Trimming took 5 bases from V and 3 from J, leaving 10 bases between them. The CDR3 runs to 14 residues. The germline CDR1 and CDR2 sequences are SNHLY and FYNNEI. In DNA form, the CDR3 reads TGTGCCAGCAGTTACCGGATGTACACCGGGGAGCTGTTTTTT. The encoded protein is CASSYRMYTGELFF.

The chain's CDR3 is CASTERGQGIYEQYF. The DNA of the CDR3 is TGCGCCAGCACCGAGCGGGGACAGGGCATCTACGAGCAGTACTTC. This chain joins TRBV23-1 and TRBJ2-7; 9 bases fit TRBD1. TRBV23-1 is assigned to the ORF class and has an uncertain function. The CDR3 spans 15 residues. V gave up 7 bases and J gave up 3 bases; unmatched junction bases: 10.

The CDR3 nucleotides are TGCGCCAGCAGCTTGTTGGGGGTTTCCTCTGGAAACACCATATATTTT. It encodes CASSLLGVSSGNTIYF. The genes are TRBV5-1 and TRBJ1-3, with a weak D call TRBD1 (5 bases). Per germline, CDR1 SGHRS and CDR2 YFSETQ. The V and J ends lost 1 base and 0 bases respectively, with 11 bases between them. The CDR3 is 16 amino acids. The complete variable domain, with remaining parts taken from reference TRBV5-1 and TRBJ1-3, reads KAGVTQTPRYLIKTRGQQVTLSCSPISGHRSVSWYQQTPGQGLQFLFEYFSETQRNKGNFPGRFSGRQFSNSRSEMNVSTLELGDSALYLCASSLLGVSSGNTIYFGEGSWLTVV.

This chain connects TRBV11-3 to TRBJ1-5; TRBD1 is a possible D gene (6 bases). The V and J ends lost 4 bases and 0 bases respectively, with 22 bases between them. The CDR3 is 19 amino acids. CDR1 is SGHNT and CDR2 is YENEEA in the germline V gene. The CDR3, as DNA: TGTGCCAGCAGCTCCACGACAGGATCGAGGGTCTATAGCAATCAGCCCCAGCATTTT. The encoded protein is CASSSTTGSRVYSNQPQHF.

The chain couples TRBV7-1 to TRBJ2-2; no clear D gene. TRBV7-1 is an open reading frame whose function is uncertain. Trimming stripped 4 bases from V and 6 bases from J, with 12 bases between. There are 14 residues in the CDR3. The CDR3: CASSLKSVAGELFF. The CDR3 bases are TGTGCCAGCAGCTTAAAGTCGGTGGCCGGGGAGCTGTTTTTT.

The J gene is TRBJ1-1, the V gene TRBV15; tentative D call: TRBD1 (6 bases). V shed 0 bases and J shed 6 bases, with 11 bases lying between them. This CDR3 is built from 14 residues. Germline CDR1 is LNHNV and CDR2 is YYDKDF (reference sequence). The CDR3 sequence is CATSRDEGDAEAFF. Written as DNA, the CDR3 is TGTGCCACCAGCAGAGATGAGGGGGACGCTGAAGCTTTCTTT.

V gene TRBV6-8 combines with J gene TRBJ2-6; no clear D gene. Trimming stripped 10 bases from V and 3 bases from J, with 10 bases between. The CDR3 has 13 amino acids. Germline CDR1 MNHGY, CDR2 SAAAGT. As DNA, the CDR3 is TGTGCCATCAAGGCTGGTGGGGCCAACGTCCTGACTTTC. It yields the protein CAIKAGGANVLTF.

The V and J genes are TRBV7-1 and TRBJ1-1; no firm D call. TRBV7-1 is placed among ORFs of uncertain function. The CDR3 runs 13 residues. With 7 bases removed from V and 1 base from J, the gap between germline ends came to 10 bases. CDR3 nucleotide sequence: TGTGCCAGCACCGACCGGTCGAACACTGAAGCTTTCTTT. Protein sequence: CASTDRSNTEAFF.

The chain employs TRBV29-1 and TRBJ1-1; D unresolved. The CDR3 is 12 residues long. The V and J ends lost 7 bases and 1 base respectively, with 10 bases between them. In germline, CDR1 is SQVTM, CDR2 ANQGSEA. Here the CDR3 DNA reads TGCAGCGCCGACCGGGGGAACACTGAAGCTTTCTTT. This gives the protein CSADRGNTEAFF. Variable domain in full (rest from reference TRBV29-1 and TRBJ1-1): SAVISQKPSRDICQRGTSLTIQCQVDSQVTMMFWYRQQPGQSLTLIATANQGSEATYESGFVIDKFPISRPNLTFSTLTVSNMSPEDSSIYLCSADRGNTEAFFGQGTRLTVV.

This chain joins TRBV12-5 and TRBJ1-1, with no clear D. Germline-derived CDR1 and CDR2 are LGHNT and FRNRAP. The CDR3 loop spans 15 amino acids. Trimming left V 5 bases short and J 1 base short, with 14 bases between. Here the CDR3 reads CASGPGRVKNTEAFF. The CDR3 DNA reads TGTGCTAGTGGTCCGGGCAGAGTAAAGAACACTGAAGCTTTCTTT.

The chain combines TRBV18 with TRBJ1-2, with D uncertain. Deletions cut 0 bases from V and 5 bases from J, with 13 bases between. In germline, CDR1 is KGHSH, CDR2 LQKENI. The CDR3 sequence is 15 residues long. Written as DNA, the CDR3 is TGTGCCAGCTCACCACCGTCGGCGCAGTCTTATGGCTACACCTTC. This translates into CASSPPSAQSYGYTF.

The gene calls are TRBV11-1 and TRBJ2-2; D is unclear. The CDR3 extends over 17 amino acids. Trimming stripped 4 bases from V and 3 bases from J, with 18 bases between. CDR1 is SGHAT, CDR2 FQDESV, per germline (reference sequence). This CDR3 is CASSSKVVEWDTGELFF. CDR3 nucleotides: TGTGCCAGCAGCTCGAAAGTGGTGGAGTGGGACACCGGGGAGCTGTTTTTT.

The chain couples TRBV29-1 to TRBJ2-7; D may be TRBD1 or TRBD2 (5 bases each). The ends were cut back, 5 bases at V and 3 bases at J, with 17 bases in the middle. This CDR3 region has 14 residues. From germline, CDR1 is SQVTM and CDR2 ANQGSEA. The CDR3 DNA is TGCAGCGTTTATACAGGACTTCGAGGCTACGAGCAGTACTTC. It yields the protein CSVYTGLRGYEQYF.

This clone has just a few counts. The chain recombines TRBV6-8 with TRBJ2-1, with 9 positions matching TRBD2. The V segment lost 4 bases and the J segment 4 bases; nucleotides outside the gene matches: 8. Germline V gene data show CDR1 as MNHGY and CDR2 as SAAAGT. The CDR3 has 16 residues. This CDR3 reads CASSSPRLAGYNEQFF. The DNA for the CDR3 is TGTGCCAGCAGTTCCCCCAGGCTAGCGGGATACAATGAGCAGTTCTTC.

This clone was recorded a few times. CDR3 region: CASSRGRQRETQYF. The CDR3 DNA sequence: TGTGCCAGCAGCAGGGGACGCCAACGAGAGACCCAGTACTTC. The chain is built from TRBV11-3 and TRBJ2-5; possibly TRBD1 or TRBD2 for D (5 bases each). The V end lost 5 bases, the J end lost 4 bases, and 14 bases lay between the germline ends. CDR1 and CDR2 (germline): SGHNT, YENEEA. The CDR3 length is 14 residues.

In its sample, this clone was seen once. The chain uses TRBV18 and TRBJ1-1; TRBD1 might be the D (6 bases). Trimming removed 3 bases at V and 2 bases at J, with 16 bases between. The CDR3 has 16 amino acids. Looked up from germline, CDR1 is KGHSH and CDR2 is LQKENI. The CDR3 loop is CASSPAKGGRNTEAFF. CDR3 sequence (DNA): TGTGCCAGCTCACCCGCCAAGGGGGGGCGTAACACTGAAGCTTTCTTT.

The rearrangement joins TRBV30 to TRBJ1-5; D might be TRBD1 (6 bases). Germline assignment: CDR1 GTSNPN and CDR2 SVGIG (reference sequence). CDR3 length: 14 residues. Trimming cost V 2 bases and J 6 bases, with 14 bases left between them. CDR3 bases: TGTGCCTGGAGTAAAACAGGGTCTGGTCAGCCCCAGCATTTT. As protein: CAWSKTGSGQPQHF.

The chain uses TRBV15 and TRBJ2-1; D tentatively fits TRBD1 or TRBD2 (6 bases each). V dropped 4 bases and J dropped 3 bases, with 19 bases sitting between them. The CDR3 covers 17 residues. The germline CDR1 and CDR2 sequences are LNHNV and YYDKDF (reference sequence). The CDR3 region is CATSKSWGALDYNEQFF. For the CDR3, the DNA is TGTGCCACCAGCAAGAGCTGGGGGGCCTTAGACTACAATGAGCAGTTCTTC.

The J gene is TRBJ2-2, the V gene TRBV30; no definite D call. The CDR3 contains 11 residues. Germline loops: CDR1 GTSNPN, CDR2 SVGIG (reference sequence). V shed 7 bases and J shed 5 bases, with 8 bases lying between them. CDR3 bases: TGTGCCTTTGACTGGACCGGGGAGCTGTTTTTT. Protein sequence: CAFDWTGELFF.

V is TRBV5-1 and J is TRBJ2-6; D unresolved. The CDR3 covers 15 residues. Germline assignment: CDR1 SGHRS and CDR2 YFSETQ. The germline V and J ends were trimmed by 6 bases and 0 bases, with 10 bases remaining between them. CDR3 bases: TGCGCCAGCACTCCCCAGTACTCTGGGGCCAACGTCCTGACTTTC. Translation gives CASTPQYSGANVLTF. The complete variable domain, with remaining parts taken from reference TRBV5-1 and TRBJ2-6, reads KAGVTQTPRYLIKTRGQQVTLSCSPISGHRSVSWYQQTPGQGLQFLFEYFSETQRNKGNFPGRFSGRQFSNSRSEMNVSTLELGDSALYLCASTPQYSGANVLTFGAGSRLTVL.